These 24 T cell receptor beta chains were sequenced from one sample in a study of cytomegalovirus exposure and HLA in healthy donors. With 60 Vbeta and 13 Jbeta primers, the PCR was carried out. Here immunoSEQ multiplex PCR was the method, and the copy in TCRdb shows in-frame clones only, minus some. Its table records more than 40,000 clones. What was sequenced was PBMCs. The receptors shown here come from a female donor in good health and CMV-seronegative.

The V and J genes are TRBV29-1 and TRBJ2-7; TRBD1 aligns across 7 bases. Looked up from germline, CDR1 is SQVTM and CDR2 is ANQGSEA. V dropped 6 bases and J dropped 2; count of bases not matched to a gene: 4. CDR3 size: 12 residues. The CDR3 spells CSVLQGTYEQYF. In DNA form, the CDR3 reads TGCAGCGTCCTACAGGGGACCTACGAGCAGTACTTC.

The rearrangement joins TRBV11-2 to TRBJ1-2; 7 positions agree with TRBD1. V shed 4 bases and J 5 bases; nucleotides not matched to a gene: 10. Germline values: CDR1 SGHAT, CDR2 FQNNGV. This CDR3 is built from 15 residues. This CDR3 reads CASSSSGQAVYGYTF. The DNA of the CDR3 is TGTGCCAGCAGCTCTTCCGGACAGGCCGTTTATGGCTACACCTTC.

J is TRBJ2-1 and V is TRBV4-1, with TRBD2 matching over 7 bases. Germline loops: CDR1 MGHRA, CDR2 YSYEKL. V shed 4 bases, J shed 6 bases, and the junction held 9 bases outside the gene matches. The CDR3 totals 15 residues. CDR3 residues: CASSLHGGGGNEQFF. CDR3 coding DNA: TGCGCCAGCAGCCTCCACGGCGGGGGAGGCAATGAGCAGTTCTTC.

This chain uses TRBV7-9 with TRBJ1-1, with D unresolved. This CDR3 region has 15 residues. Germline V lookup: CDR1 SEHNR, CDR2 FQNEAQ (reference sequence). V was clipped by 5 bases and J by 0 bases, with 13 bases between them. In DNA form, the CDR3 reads TGTGCCAGCAGCATACAAGGAGGCATGAACACTGAAGCTTTCTTT. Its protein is CASSIQGGMNTEAFF.

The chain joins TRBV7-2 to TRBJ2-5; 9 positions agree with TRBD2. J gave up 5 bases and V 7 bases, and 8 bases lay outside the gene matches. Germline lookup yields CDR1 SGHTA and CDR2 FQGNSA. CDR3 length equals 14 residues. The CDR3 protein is CASNLRGGGETQYF. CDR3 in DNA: TGTGCCAGCAATCTGCGGGGGGGCGGGGAGACCCAGTACTTC.

DNA for the CDR3: TGTGCCAGCAGCTTAGTAAGGGGCCCGACCTACGAGCAGTACTTC. Its protein product is CASSLVRGPTYEQYF. This chain joins TRBV11-3 and TRBJ2-7, with a weak D call TRBD1 (5 bases). The V end lost 1 base, the J end lost 2 bases, and 12 bases lay between the germline ends. From germline, CDR1 is SGHNT and CDR2 YENEEA. The CDR3 is 15 amino acids. Full variable domain (outside the CDR3, taken from reference TRBV11-3 and TRBJ2-7): EAGVVQSPRYKIIEKKQPVAFWCNPISGHNTLYWYLQNLGQGPELLIRYENEEAVDDSQLPKDRFSAERLKGVDSTLKIQPAELGDSAVYLCASSLVRGPTYEQYFGPGTRLTVT.

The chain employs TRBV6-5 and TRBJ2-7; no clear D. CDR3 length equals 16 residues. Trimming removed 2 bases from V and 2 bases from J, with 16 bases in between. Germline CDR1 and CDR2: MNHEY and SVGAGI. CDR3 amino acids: CASSYGLALGPYEQYF. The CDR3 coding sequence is TGTGCCAGCAGTTACGGATTGGCCCTTGGGCCCTACGAGCAGTACTTC.

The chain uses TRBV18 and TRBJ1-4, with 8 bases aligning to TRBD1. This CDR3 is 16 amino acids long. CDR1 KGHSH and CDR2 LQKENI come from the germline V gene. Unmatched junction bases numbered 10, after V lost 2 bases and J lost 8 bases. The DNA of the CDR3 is TGTGCCAGCTCACCATTCCCCGGGACAGGTGACGAAAAACTGTTTTTT. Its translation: CASSPFPGTGDEKLFF.

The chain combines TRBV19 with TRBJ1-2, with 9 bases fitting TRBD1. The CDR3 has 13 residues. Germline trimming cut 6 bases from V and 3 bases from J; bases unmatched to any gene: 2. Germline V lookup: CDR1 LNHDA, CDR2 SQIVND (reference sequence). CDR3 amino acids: CASRDRGDYGYTF. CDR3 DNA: TGTGCCAGTAGGGACAGGGGTGACTATGGCTACACCTTC.

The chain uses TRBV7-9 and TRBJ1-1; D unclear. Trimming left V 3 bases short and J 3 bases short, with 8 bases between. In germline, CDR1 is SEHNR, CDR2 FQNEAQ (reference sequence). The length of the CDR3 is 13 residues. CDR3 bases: TGTGCCAGCAGCTTGCAGGCAGACACTGAAGCTTTCTTT. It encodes CASSLQADTEAFF.

The CDR3 spells CASSPAVQGYEKLFF. CDR3 nucleotides: TGTGCCAGCAGCCCGGCTGTACAGGGTTATGAAAAACTGTTTTTT. The chain is built from TRBV4-2 and TRBJ1-4, with a tentative D call TRBD1 (6 bases). The germline V gene encodes CDR1 LGHNA and CDR2 YNFKEQ. The CDR3 has 15 residues. V was shortened by 4 bases and J by 6 bases, with 15 bases between the two germline ends.

CDR3 DNA: TGCGCCAGCAGCTTTGGGACTAGCACAGATACGCAGTATTTT. Amino acid sequence: CASSFGTSTDTQYF. The chain uses TRBV5-1 and TRBJ2-3; D is perhaps TRBD2 (6 bases). V was trimmed by 2 bases and J by 0 bases, leaving 7 bases between them. Germline assignment: CDR1 SGHRS and CDR2 YFSETQ. The CDR3 extends over 14 amino acids.

In nucleotides, the CDR3 is TGTGCCAGCAGCGTAGCCCCTAGCGGGAGGGACAATGAGCAGTTCTTC. This gives the protein CASSVAPSGRDNEQFF. The chain employs TRBV9 and TRBJ2-1; TRBD2 matches at 12 bases. The CDR3 totals 16 residues. V shed 0 bases, J shed 5 bases, and the junction held 3 bases outside the gene matches. Germline V CDR1 and CDR2: SGDLS, YYNGEE.

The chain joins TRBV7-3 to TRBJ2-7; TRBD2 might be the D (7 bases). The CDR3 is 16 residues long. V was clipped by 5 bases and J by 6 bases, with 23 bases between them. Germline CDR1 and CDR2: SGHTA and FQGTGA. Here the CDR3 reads CASSLRGGSERGEQYF. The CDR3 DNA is TGTGCCAGCAGCCTAAGAGGGGGATCGGAGCGGGGCGAGCAGTACTTC.

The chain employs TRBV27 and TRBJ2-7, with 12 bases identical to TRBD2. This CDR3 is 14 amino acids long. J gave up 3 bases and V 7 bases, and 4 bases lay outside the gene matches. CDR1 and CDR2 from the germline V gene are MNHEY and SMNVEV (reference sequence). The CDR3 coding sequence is TGTGCCAGCACCTTGACTAGCGGGAGCTACGAGCAGTACTTC. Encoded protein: CASTLTSGSYEQYF.

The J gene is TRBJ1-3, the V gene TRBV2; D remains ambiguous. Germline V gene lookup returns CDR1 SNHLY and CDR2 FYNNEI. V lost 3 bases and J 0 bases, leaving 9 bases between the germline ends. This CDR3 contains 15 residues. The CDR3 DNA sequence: TGTGCCAGCAGTGACCGCATCGGCTCTGGAAACACCATATATTTT. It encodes CASSDRIGSGNTIYF. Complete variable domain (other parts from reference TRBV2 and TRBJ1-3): EPEVTQTPSHQVTQMGQEVILRCVPISNHLYFYWYRQILGQKVEFLVSFYNNEISEKSEIFDDQFSVERPDGSNFTLKIRSTKLEDSAMYFCASSDRIGSGNTIYFGEGSWLTVV.

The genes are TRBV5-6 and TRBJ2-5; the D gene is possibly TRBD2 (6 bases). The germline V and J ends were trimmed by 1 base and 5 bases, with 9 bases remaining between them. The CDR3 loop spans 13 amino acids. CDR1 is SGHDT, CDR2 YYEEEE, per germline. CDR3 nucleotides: TGTGCCAGCAGCTTGTGGAGGGTGGAGACCCAGTACTTC. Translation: CASSLWRVETQYF.

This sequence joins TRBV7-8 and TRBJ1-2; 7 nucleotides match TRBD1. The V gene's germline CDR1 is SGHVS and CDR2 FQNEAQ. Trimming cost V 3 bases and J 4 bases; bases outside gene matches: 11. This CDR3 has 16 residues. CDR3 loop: CASSLAFGTASYGYTF. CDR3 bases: TGTGCCAGCAGCTTGGCCTTTGGGACAGCATCCTATGGCTACACCTTC.

CDR3 in amino acids: CASSLTGPIRQGDTGELFF. CDR3 DNA sequence: TGTGCCAGCAGCTTAACTGGGCCTATACGACAGGGGGACACCGGGGAGCTGTTTTTT. The gene calls are TRBV7-3 and TRBJ2-2; 9 bases match TRBD1. The length of the CDR3 is 19 residues. Germline CDR1 is SGHTA and CDR2 is FQGTGA. V was clipped by 0 bases and J by 3 bases; unmatched bases: 11.

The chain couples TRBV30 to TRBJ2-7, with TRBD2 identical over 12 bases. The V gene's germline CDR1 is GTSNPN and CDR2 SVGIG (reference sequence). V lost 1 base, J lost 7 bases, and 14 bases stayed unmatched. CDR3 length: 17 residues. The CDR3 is CAWSAHRTSGVAGEQYF. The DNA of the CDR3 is TGTGCCTGGAGTGCACACCGGACTAGCGGGGTGGCGGGGGAGCAGTACTTC.

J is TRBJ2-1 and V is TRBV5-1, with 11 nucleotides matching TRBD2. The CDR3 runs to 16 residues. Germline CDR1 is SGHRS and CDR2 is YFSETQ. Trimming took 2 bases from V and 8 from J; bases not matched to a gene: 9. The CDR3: CASSFSRLAGWDEQFF. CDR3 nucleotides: TGCGCCAGCAGCTTCTCTAGACTAGCGGGATGGGATGAGCAGTTCTTC.

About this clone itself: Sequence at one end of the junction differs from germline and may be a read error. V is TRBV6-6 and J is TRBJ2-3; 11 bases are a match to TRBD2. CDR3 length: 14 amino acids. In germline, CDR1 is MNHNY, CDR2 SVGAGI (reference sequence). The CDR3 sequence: CASSYSGTSGLIDF. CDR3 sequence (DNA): TGTGCCAGCAGTTACTCGGGGACTAGCGGCTTGATAGATTTT.

CDR3 protein: CSVSRGPGTEAFF. The CDR3 nucleotides read TGCAGCGTTTCCAGGGGACCGGGCACTGAAGCTTTCTTT. The V call is TRBV29-1, the J call TRBJ1-1, with D possibly matching TRBD1 (6 bases). V was pared by 5 bases and J by 4 bases, with 14 bases between. The germline V gene encodes CDR1 SQVTM and CDR2 ANQGSEA. This CDR3 has 13 amino acids. The entire variable domain, with the rest obtained from reference TRBV29-1 and TRBJ1-1, is as follows: SAVISQKPSRDICQRGTSLTIQCQVDSQVTMMFWYRQQPGQSLTLIATANQGSEATYESGFVIDKFPISRPNLTFSTLTVSNMSPEDSSIYLCSVSRGPGTEAFFGQGTRLTVV.

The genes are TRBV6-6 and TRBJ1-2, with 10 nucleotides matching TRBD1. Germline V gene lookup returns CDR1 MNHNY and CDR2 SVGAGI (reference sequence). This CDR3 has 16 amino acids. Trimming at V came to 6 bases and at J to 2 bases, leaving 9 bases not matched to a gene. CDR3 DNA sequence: TGTGCCAGCAGGGGCGTCCGGGACAGGGGAAACTATGGCTACACCTTC. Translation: CASRGVRDRGNYGYTF.